Here is one T cell receptor beta chain with its context. The sample is drawn from a study of T cells in Graves' hyperthyroidism and ophthalmopathy. Amplification of TCR beta CDR3 regions was performed using RNA transcripts as template. An initial round of RT-PCR targeting the TCR CDR3 relied on the HTBI primer set. TCRdb processed the multiplex PCR reads anew with MiXCR; each CDR3 protein has one entry. This table has 150,000 or so distinct CDR3 sequences, around 21% appearing once. The V gene end was trimmed by 4 bases and the J gene end by 9 bases; junction bases not matched to a gene: 11. The CDR3 length is 15 residues. Germline CDR1 is MDHEN and CDR2 is SYDVKM.

Sequencing was performed on blood. The chain joins TRBV28 to TRBJ2-1, with 8 bases fitting TRBD1. The receptor comes from a woman aged 50 to 60 with Graves' hyperthyroidism that later progressed to Graves' ophthalmopathy. CDR3 coding DNA: TGTGCCAGCAGTTATCCGGGACAGGAGTTCGGTGAGCAGTTCTTC. This gives the protein CASSYPGQEFGEQFF.